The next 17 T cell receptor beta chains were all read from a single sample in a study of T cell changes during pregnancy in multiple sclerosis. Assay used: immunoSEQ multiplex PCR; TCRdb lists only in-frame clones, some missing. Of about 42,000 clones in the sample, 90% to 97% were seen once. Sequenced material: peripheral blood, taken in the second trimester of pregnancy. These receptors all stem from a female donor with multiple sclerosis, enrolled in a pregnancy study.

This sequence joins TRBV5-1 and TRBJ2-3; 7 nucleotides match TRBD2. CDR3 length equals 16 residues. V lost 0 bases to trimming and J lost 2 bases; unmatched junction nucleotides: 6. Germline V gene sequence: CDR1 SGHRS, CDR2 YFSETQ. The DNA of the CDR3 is TGCGCCAGCAGCTTGGCCCCCAGCGGGAACACAGATACGCAGTATTTT. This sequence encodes CASSLAPSGNTDTQYF.

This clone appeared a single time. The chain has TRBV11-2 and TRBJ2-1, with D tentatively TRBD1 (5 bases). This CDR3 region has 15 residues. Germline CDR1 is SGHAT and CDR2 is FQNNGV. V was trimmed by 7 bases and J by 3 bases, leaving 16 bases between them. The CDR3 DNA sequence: TGTGCCAGCACCTTGGGGCGGAGCTTCTACAATGAGCAGTTCTTC. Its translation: CASTLGRSFYNEQFF. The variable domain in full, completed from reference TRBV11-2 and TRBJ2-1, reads EAGVAQSPRYKIIEKRQSVAFWCNPISGHATLYWYQQILGQGPKLLIQFQNNGVVDDSQLPKDRFSAERLKGVDSTLKIQPAKLEDSAVYLCASTLGRSFYNEQFFGPGTRLTVL.

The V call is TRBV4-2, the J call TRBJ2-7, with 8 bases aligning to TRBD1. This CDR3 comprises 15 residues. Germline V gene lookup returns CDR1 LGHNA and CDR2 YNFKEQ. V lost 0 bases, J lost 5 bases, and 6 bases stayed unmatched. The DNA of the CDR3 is TGTGCCAGCAGCCAAGATCGGACAGGGCTGGACGAGCAGTACTTC. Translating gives CASSQDRTGLDEQYF.

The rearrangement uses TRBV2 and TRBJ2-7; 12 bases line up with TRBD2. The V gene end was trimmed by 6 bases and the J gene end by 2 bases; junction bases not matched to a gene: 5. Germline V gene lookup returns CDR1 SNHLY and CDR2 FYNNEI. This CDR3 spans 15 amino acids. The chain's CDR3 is CASRELAGGAYEQYF. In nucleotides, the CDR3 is TGTGCCAGCAGGGAACTAGCGGGGGGAGCCTACGAGCAGTACTTC.

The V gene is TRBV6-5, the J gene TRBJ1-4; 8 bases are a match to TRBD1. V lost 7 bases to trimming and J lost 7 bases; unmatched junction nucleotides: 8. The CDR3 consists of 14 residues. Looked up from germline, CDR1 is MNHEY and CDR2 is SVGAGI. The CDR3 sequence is CASTPGGVGEKLFF. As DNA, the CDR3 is TGTGCCAGCACCCCAGGGGGCGTGGGTGAAAAACTGTTTTTT.

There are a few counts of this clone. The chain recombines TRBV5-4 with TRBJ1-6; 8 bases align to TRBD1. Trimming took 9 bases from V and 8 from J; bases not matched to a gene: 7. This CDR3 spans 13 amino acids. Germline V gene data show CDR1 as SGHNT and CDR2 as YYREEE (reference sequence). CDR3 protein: CANGQGGHSPLHF. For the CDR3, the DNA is TGTGCCAACGGACAGGGAGGGCATTCACCCCTCCACTTT.

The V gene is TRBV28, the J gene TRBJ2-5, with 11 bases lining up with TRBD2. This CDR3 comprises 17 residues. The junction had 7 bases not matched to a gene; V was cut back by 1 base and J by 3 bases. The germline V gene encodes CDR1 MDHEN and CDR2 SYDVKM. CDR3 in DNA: TGTGCCAGCAGTTTATACGCTCCACTAGCGGGAGAAGAGACCCAGTACTTC. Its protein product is CASSLYAPLAGEETQYF. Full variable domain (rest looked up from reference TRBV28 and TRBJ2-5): DVKVTQSSRYLVKRTGEKVFLECVQDMDHENMFWYRQDPGLGLRLIYFSYDVKMKEKGDIPEGYSVSREKKERFSLILESASTNQTSMYLCASSLYAPLAGEETQYFGPGTRLLVL.

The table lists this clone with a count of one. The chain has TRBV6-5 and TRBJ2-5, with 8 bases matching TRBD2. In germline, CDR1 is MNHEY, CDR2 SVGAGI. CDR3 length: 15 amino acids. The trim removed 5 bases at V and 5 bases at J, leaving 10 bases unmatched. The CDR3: CASSREGRLFETQYF. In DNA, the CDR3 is TGTGCCAGCAGTCGGGAGGGCCGTCTGTTTGAGACCCAGTACTTC.

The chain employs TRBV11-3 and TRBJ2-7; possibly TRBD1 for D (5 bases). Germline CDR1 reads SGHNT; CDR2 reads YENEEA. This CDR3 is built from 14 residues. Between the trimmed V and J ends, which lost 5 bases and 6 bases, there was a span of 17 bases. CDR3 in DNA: TGTGCCAGCAGCCGCGGACAACCCGGCTCCGAGCAGTACTTC. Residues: CASSRGQPGSEQYF.

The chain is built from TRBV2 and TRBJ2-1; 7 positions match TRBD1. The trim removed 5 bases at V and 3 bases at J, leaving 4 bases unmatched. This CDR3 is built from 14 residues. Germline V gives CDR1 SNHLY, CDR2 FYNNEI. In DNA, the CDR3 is TGTGCCAGCAGTTCACAGGGGAACTACAATGAGCAGTTCTTC. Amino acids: CASSSQGNYNEQFF.

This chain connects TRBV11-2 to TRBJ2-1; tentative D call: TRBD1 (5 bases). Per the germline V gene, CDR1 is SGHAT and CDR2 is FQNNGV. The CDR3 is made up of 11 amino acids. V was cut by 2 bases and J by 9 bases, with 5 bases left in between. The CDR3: CASSLTGEQFF. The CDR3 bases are TGTGCCAGCAGCTTAACAGGTGAGCAGTTCTTC.

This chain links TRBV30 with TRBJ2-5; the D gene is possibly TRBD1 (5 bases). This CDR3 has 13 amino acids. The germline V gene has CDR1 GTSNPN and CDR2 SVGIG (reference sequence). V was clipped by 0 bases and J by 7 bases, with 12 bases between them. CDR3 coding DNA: TGTGCCTGGAGTGTGTCTCAGGGCGGGACCCAGTACTTC. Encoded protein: CAWSVSQGGTQYF.

The CDR3 sequence: CASRETRDTGELFF. The CDR3 DNA sequence: TGTGCCAGCAGAGAAACCAGGGATACCGGGGAGCTGTTTTTT. J is TRBJ2-2 and V is TRBV2; perhaps TRBD1 as D (5 bases). The V and J ends lost 6 bases and 5 bases respectively, with 13 bases between them. Germline assignment: CDR1 SNHLY and CDR2 FYNNEI. This CDR3 contains 14 residues.

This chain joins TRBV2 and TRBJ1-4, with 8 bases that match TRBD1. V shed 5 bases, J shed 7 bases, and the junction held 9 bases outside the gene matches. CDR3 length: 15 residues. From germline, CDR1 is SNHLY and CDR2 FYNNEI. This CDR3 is CASSNPGQASEKLFF. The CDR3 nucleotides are TGTGCCAGCAGTAACCCGGGACAGGCCAGTGAAAAACTGTTTTTT.

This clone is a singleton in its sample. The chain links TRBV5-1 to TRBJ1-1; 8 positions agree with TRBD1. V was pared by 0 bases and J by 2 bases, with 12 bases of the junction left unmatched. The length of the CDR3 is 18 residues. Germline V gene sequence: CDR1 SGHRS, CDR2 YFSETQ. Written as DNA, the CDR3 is TGCGCCAGCAGCTTGGTGGGACAGGCATCTAGTTTTAACACTGAAGCTTTCTTT. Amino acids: CASSLVGQASSFNTEAFF.

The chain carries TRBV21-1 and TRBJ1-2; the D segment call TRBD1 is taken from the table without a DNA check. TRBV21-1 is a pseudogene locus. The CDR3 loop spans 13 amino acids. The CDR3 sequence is CASSMTGVDGYTF. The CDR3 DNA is TGTGCCAGCAGCATGACAGGGGTAGATGGCTACACCTTC.

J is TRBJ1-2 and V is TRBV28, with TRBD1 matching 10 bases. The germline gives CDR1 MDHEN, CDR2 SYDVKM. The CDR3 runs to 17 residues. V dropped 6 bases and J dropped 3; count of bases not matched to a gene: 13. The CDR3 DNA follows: TGTGCCAGCAGCCGACCACCTGGGACAGGGGCATACTATGGCTACACCTTC. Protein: CASSRPPGTGAYYGYTF.